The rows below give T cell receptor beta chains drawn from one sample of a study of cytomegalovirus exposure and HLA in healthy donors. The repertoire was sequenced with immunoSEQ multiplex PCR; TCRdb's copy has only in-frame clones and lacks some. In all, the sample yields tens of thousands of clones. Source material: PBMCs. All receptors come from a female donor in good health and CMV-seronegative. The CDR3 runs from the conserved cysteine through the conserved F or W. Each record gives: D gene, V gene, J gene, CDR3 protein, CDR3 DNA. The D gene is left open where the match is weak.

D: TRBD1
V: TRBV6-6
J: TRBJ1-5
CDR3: CASSFNRGRQPQHF
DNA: TGTGCCAGCAGTTTTAACAGGGGGCGTCAGCCCCAGCATTTT

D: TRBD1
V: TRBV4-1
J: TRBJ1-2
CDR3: CASSQAPGQGYYGYTF
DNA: TGCGCCAGCAGCCAAGCCCCGGGACAGGGGTACTATGGCTACACCTTC

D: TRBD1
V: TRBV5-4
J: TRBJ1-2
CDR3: CASRNRDRVLYGYTF
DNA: TGTGCCAGCAGAAACCGGGACAGGGTCCTCTATGGCTACACCTTC

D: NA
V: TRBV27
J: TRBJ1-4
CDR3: CASSLKAGATNEKLFF
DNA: TGTGCCAGCAGTTTGAAGGCCGGAGCAACTAATGAAAAACTGTTTTTT

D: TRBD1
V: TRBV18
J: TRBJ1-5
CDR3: CASSPGRQGVQPQHF
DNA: TGTGCCAGCTCACCAGGACGACAGGGGGTGCAGCCCCAGCATTTT

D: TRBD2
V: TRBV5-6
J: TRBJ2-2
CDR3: CASSGLAGTNTGELFF
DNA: TGTGCCAGCAGCGGGTTAGCGGGGACGAACACCGGGGAGCTGTTTTTT

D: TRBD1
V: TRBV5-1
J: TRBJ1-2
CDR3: CASSLVLLSDRESNYGYTF
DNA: TGCGCCAGCAGCTTGGTCCTCCTGTCTGACAGGGAGAGTAACTATGGCTACACCTTC

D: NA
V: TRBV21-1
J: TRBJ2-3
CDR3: CASSFRVTQYF
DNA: TGTGCCAGCAGCTTCAGGGTGACGCAGTATTTT

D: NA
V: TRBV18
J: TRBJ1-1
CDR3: CASSPYGEPPVTEAFF
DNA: TGTGCCAGCTCACCATACGGGGAACCACCAGTGACTGAAGCTTTCTTT

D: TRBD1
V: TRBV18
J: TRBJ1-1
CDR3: CASSPQTGDTEAFF
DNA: TGTGCCAGCTCACCACAGACAGGGGACACTGAAGCTTTCTTT

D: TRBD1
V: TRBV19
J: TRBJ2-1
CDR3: CASSIAGQGPYNEQFF
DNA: TGTGCCAGTAGTATAGCCGGACAGGGGCCCTACAATGAGCAGTTCTTC

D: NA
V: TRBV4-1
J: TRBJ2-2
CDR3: CASSLRTDTGELFF
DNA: TGCGCCAGCAGCCTACGGACAGACACCGGGGAGCTGTTTTTT

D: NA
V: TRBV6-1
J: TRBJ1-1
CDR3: CASTNGGFTEAFF
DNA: TGTGCCAGCACCAACGGGGGGTTCACTGAAGCTTTCTTT

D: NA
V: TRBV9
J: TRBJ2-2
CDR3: CASRLPGLRLFF
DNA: TGTGCCAGCAGGCTACCCGGGTTAAGGCTGTTTTTT

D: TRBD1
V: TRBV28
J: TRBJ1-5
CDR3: CASRGRQGVPRQPQHF
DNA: TGTGCCAGCAGGGGCCGACAGGGGGTGCCTCGACAGCCCCAGCATTTT

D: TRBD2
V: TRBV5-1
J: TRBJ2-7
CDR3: CASSLSGGNYEQYF
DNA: TGCGCCAGCAGCCTTAGCGGGGGGAACTACGAGCAGTACTTC

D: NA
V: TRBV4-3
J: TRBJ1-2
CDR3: CASSPIFGGGDGYTF
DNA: TGCGCCAGCAGCCCTATATTCGGGGGGGGCGATGGCTACACCTTC

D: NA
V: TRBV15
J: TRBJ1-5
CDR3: CATSRDWVVDRDKNSNQPQHF
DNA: TGTGCCACCAGCAGAGATTGGGTAGTGGACCGGGACAAAAATAGCAATCAGCCCCAGCATTTT

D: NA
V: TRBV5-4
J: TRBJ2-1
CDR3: CASSRETDGQFF
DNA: TGTGCCAGCAGCCGTGAGACAGATGGGCAGTTCTTC

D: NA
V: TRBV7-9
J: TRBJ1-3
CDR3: CASSLDSGRHGNTIYF
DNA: TGTGCCAGCAGCTTGGATTCAGGGCGGCACGGAAACACCATATATTTT

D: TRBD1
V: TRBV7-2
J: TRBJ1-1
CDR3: CASSQGTVNTEAFF
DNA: TGTGCCAGCAGCCAAGGGACAGTGAACACTGAAGCTTTCTTT

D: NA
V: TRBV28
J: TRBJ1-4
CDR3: CASSPPQKYEKLFF
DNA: TGTGCCAGCAGTCCCCCACAGAAGTACGAAAAACTGTTTTTT

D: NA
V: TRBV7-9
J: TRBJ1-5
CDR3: CASSPPGNQPQHF
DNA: TGTGCCAGCAGCCCACCGGGCAATCAGCCCCAGCATTTT

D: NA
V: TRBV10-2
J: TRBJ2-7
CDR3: CASSPSYEQYF
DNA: TGCGCCAGCAGTCCTAGCTACGAGCAGTACTTC

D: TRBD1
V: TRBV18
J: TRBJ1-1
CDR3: CASSPKGGVTEAFF
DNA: TGTGCCAGCTCACCAAAAGGGGGCGTGACTGAAGCTTTCTTT

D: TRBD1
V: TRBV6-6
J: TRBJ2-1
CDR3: CASRQGDNEQFF
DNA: TGTGCCAGCCGACAGGGTGACAATGAGCAGTTCTTC

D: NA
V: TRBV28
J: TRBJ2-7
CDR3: CASSYDGTHKYEQYF
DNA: TGTGCCAGCAGTTATGACGGGACACATAAGTACGAGCAGTACTTC

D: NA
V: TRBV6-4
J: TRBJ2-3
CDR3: CASSDSGSTDTQYF
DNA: TGTGCCAGCAGTGATTCAGGCAGCACAGATACGCAGTATTTT

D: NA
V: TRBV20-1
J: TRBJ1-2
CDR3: CSARIGDGYTF
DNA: TGCAGTGCTAGAATCGGAGATGGCTACACCTTC

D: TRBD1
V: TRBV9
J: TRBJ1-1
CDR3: CASSVDREGVYTDEAFF
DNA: TGTGCCAGCAGCGTCGACAGGGAAGGGGTCTACACCGATGAAGCTTTCTTT

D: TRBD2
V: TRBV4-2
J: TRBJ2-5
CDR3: CASSQDSPGGQETQYF
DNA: TGTGCCAGCAGCCAAGATAGTCCGGGGGGGCAAGAGACCCAGTACTTC

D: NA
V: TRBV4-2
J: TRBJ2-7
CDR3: CASGRAGSYEQYF
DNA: TGTGCCAGCGGCCGGGCAGGGTCCTACGAGCAGTACTTC

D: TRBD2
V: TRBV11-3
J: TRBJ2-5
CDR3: CASSRGTSGSKETQYF
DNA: TGTGCCAGCAGTCGGGGGACTAGCGGGTCTAAAGAGACCCAGTACTTC

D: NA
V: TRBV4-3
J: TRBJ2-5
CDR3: CASSQRGETQYF
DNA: TGCGCCAGCAGCCAACGGGGGGAGACCCAGTACTTC

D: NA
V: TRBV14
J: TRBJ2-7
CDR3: CASSQGGQREQYF
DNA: TGTGCCAGCAGCCAAGGGGGACAAAGGGAGCAGTACTTC

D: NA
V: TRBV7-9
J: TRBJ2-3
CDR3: CASSFYNTDTQYF
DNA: TGTGCCAGCAGCTTTTATAACACAGATACGCAGTATTTT

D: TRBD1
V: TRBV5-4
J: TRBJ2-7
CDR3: CASSPDRGPFYEQYF
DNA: TGTGCCAGCAGCCCAGACAGGGGGCCCTTCTACGAGCAGTACTTC